The 9 T cell receptor beta chains below all came from one sample that was sequenced in a study of graft-versus-host responses after intestinal transplantation. Clones were read by immunoSEQ multiplex PCR, and TCRdb kept only the in-frame ones, dropping some. Counted here are some 85,000 clones, roughly 91% occurring once; the ten biggest clones make up 8%. Antigens for these TCRs are unknown. The material sequenced was unstimulated CD8+ T cells sorted from spleen or lymph node cells, taken before transplant. These receptor sequences come from a human donor who was the organ donor for an intestinal transplant.

The chain carries TRBV6-5 and TRBJ1-1, with D unclear. The CDR3 runs 15 residues. Between the trimmed V and J ends, which lost 0 bases and 1 base, there was a span of 9 bases. CDR1 MNHEY and CDR2 SVGAGI come from the germline V gene. In DNA, the CDR3 is TGTGCCAGCAGTTACTCCCGGCACCAGAACACTGAAGCTTTCTTT. It specifies CASSYSRHQNTEAFF.

The rearrangement uses TRBV5-6 and TRBJ1-6; the D gene is possibly TRBD1 (5 bases). Germline CDR1 is SGHDT and CDR2 is YYEEEE. This CDR3 comprises 13 residues. The V end was cut by 0 bases, the J end by 9 bases, with 7 bases between. The CDR3 loop reads CASSLGGGSPLHF. The CDR3 nucleotides are TGTGCCAGCAGCTTGGGGGGGGGTTCACCCCTCCACTTT.

The chain recombines TRBV28 with TRBJ1-1; D possibly corresponds to TRBD1 (6 bases). The CDR3 loop spans 14 amino acids. Deletions cut 2 bases from V and 4 bases from J, with 11 bases between. Germline V gives CDR1 MDHEN, CDR2 SYDVKM. The CDR3 loop is CASSLGGGATEAFF. The CDR3 nucleotides read TGTGCCAGCAGTTTAGGGGGCGGTGCCACTGAAGCTTTCTTT.

This chain connects TRBV30 to TRBJ2-1; D might be TRBD1 or TRBD2, each matching 5 bases. Trimming took off 2 bases at V and 2 bases at J, with 16 bases between the two ends. Germline CDR1 is GTSNPN and CDR2 is SVGIG (reference sequence). CDR3 size: 16 residues. The DNA of the CDR3 is TGTGCCTGGAGTTCGGGGCTACCTTTCGCCTACAATGAGCAGTTCTTC. Translating it yields CAWSSGLPFAYNEQFF.

The gene calls are TRBV2 and TRBJ1-6; no reliable D call. CDR3 length equals 15 residues. The V and J ends lost 0 bases and 12 bases respectively, with 15 bases between them. Germline values: CDR1 SNHLY, CDR2 FYNNEI. CDR3 in DNA: TGTGCCAGCAGTGAAGCTTCGAACTTGGGTCTACCCCTCCACTTT. Translating it yields CASSEASNLGLPLHF.

A few counts support this clone. CDR3 protein: CASSPLPGQSLINSPLHF. CDR3 nucleotides: TGTGCCAGCAGCCCACTTCCAGGACAGAGTTTAATTAATTCACCCCTCCACTTT. J is TRBJ1-6 and V is TRBV7-9, with D possibly matching TRBD1 (6 bases). The CDR3 has 18 amino acids. The germline gives CDR1 SEHNR, CDR2 FQNEAQ (reference sequence). V was clipped by 5 bases and J by 6 bases, with 23 bases between them.

The chain links TRBV27 to TRBJ2-1; TRBD1 matches 10 bases. V lost 5 bases and J lost 8; bases outside the gene matches: 3. Per the germline V gene, CDR1 is MNHEY and CDR2 is SMNVEV (reference sequence). The CDR3 runs to 13 residues. CDR3 DNA: TGTGCCAGCAGTCCGACAGGGGGCCATGAGCAGTTCTTC. It encodes CASSPTGGHEQFF.

The chain couples TRBV4-1 to TRBJ2-7, with D perhaps matching TRBD2 (5 bases). Germline-derived CDR1 and CDR2 are MGHRA and YSYEKL. This CDR3 has 13 amino acids. The V gene lost 1 base and the J gene lost 5 bases, with 9 bases spanning the gap. The CDR3: CASSQVGSDEQYF. CDR3 nucleotide sequence: TGCGCCAGCAGCCAAGTCGGTAGCGACGAGCAGTACTTC.

The J gene is TRBJ2-1, the V gene TRBV15; possible D gene TRBD2, 6 bases. Germline CDR1 reads LNHNV; CDR2 reads YYDKDF (reference sequence). The CDR3 consists of 15 residues. V lost 5 bases, J lost 8 bases, and 19 bases lay in between. The CDR3 DNA is TGTGCCACCAGCCTTGTCGAGGAGGGCAGGGATGAGCAGTTCTTC. Translating gives CATSLVEEGRDEQFF.